These 31 T cell receptor beta chains came from one sample sequenced in a study of ipilimumab plus nivolumab after autologous stem cell transplantation listed by TCRdb under 2021. Library preparation used the immunoSEQ multiplex PCR assay. Held by TCRdb, this immuneACCESS table contains in-frame sequences only and omits some clones. Under half of the omission traces to an unresolved V gene where checked; the cause of the rest is unknown. Recorded for this sample are approximately 84,000 clones; 83% of them occurred a single time. The ten largest clones capture about 2.2% of the sample. The material was PBMCs, obtained in a trial of ipilimumab plus nivolumab as post-transplant consolidation. All receptors derive from a male donor with diffuse large B-cell lymphoma.

DNA of the CDR3: TGCAGCGTTGTAGAACAAGAGACCCAGTACTTC. Its protein is CSVVEQETQYF. The J gene is TRBJ2-5, the V gene TRBV29-1, with unresolved D. Trimming removed 4 bases from V and 2 bases from J, with 5 bases in between. Germline CDR1 is SQVTM and CDR2 is ANQGSEA. The CDR3 spans 11 residues.

This clone has only one observation. The J gene is TRBJ2-7, the V gene TRBV7-2; D is undetermined. Germline CDR1 and CDR2: SGHTA and FQGNSA. Trimming removed 8 bases from V and 4 bases from J, with 15 bases in between. The CDR3 has 13 residues. CDR3 sequence reads: CASALNSIYEQYF. Written as DNA, the CDR3 is TGTGCCAGCGCCCTAAACAGTATATACGAGCAGTACTTC. The entire variable domain, with the rest obtained from reference TRBV7-2 and TRBJ2-7, is as follows: GAGVSQSPSNKVTEKGKDVELRCDPISGHTALYWYRQSLGQGLEFLIYFQGNSAPDKSGLPSDRFSAERTGGSVSTLTIQRTQQEDSAVYLCASALNSIYEQYFGPGTRLTVT.

This clone was recorded once. This chain connects TRBV10-1 to TRBJ2-2, with D perhaps TRBD1 (6 bases). The germline V gene has CDR1 WNHNN and CDR2 SYGVQD (reference sequence). The CDR3 consists of 16 residues. V shed 2 bases and J shed 4 bases, with 14 bases lying between them. This chain's CDR3 is CASSEGGLRGTGELFF. The CDR3 bases are TGCGCCAGCAGTGAGGGGGGCCTACGGGGCACCGGGGAGCTGTTTTTT.

The chain is built from TRBV5-1 and TRBJ2-4; D possibly corresponds to TRBD1 (5 bases). Deletions cut 5 bases from V and 9 bases from J, with 15 bases between. This CDR3 contains 13 residues. The germline V gene encodes CDR1 SGHRS and CDR2 YFSETQ. Written as DNA, the CDR3 is TGCGCCAGCAGACCCGACCAAAGGGGCATTCAGTACTTC. Translated, it gives CASRPDQRGIQYF. The whole variable domain, remainder taken from reference TRBV5-1 and TRBJ2-4, is KAGVTQTPRYLIKTRGQQVTLSCSPISGHRSVSWYQQTPGQGLQFLFEYFSETQRNKGNFPGRFSGRQFSNSRSEMNVSTLELGDSALYLCASRPDQRGIQYFGAGTRLSVL.

The CDR3 coding sequence is TGTGCCAGCAGCTTGTCGGAGCGTAGGGCCTATGGCTACACCTTC. Its protein product is CASSLSERRAYGYTF. The chain couples TRBV5-6 to TRBJ1-2, with D hard to call. This CDR3 contains 15 residues. Germline CDR1 reads SGHDT; CDR2 reads YYEEEE. Trimming cost V 1 base and J 4 bases, with 14 bases left between them.

In its sample, this clone was seen once. The J gene is TRBJ1-2, the V gene TRBV9; D remains ambiguous. Germline loops: CDR1 SGDLS, CDR2 YYNGEE. The CDR3 runs 13 residues. The V end lost 2 bases, the J end lost 3 bases, and 8 bases lay between the germline ends. Written as DNA, the CDR3 is TGTGCCAGCAGCGTGGGAGGGTACTATGGCTACACCTTC. Protein: CASSVGGYYGYTF. Full variable domain (outside the CDR3, taken from reference TRBV9 and TRBJ1-2): DSGVTQTPKHLITATGQRVTLRCSPRSGDLSVYWYQQSLDQGLQFLIQYYNGEERAKGNILERFSAQQFPDLHSELNLSSLELGDSALYFCASSVGGYYGYTFGSGTRLTVV.

This chain uses TRBV21-1 with TRBJ1-4. TRBV21-1 is annotated as a pseudogene. The CDR3 contains 14 residues. This chain's CDR3 is CASSPRGVGSRPFF. CDR3 sequence (DNA): TGTGCCAGCAGCCCCCGGGGTGTGGGCTCTAGACCGTTTTTT.

CDR3 bases: TGTGCCAGCAGCCAAATACCTGGAAACACCATATATTTT. Translating it yields CASSQIPGNTIYF. V is TRBV14 and J is TRBJ1-3; D is unresolved. This CDR3 spans 13 amino acids. V shed 2 bases and J shed 2 bases, with 4 bases lying between them. Germline CDR1 and CDR2: SGHDN and FVKESK.

The CDR3 is CASSPQAANEKLFF. The DNA for the CDR3 is TGTGCCAGCTCACCACAGGCGGCTAATGAAAAACTGTTTTTT. The chain links TRBV18 to TRBJ1-4; D is unresolved. With 1 base removed from V and 3 bases from J, the gap between germline ends came to 6 bases. The CDR3 has 14 amino acids. Germline V gives CDR1 KGHSH, CDR2 LQKENI.

V gene TRBV2 combines with J gene TRBJ2-1; 8 bases are a match to TRBD1. J lost 2 bases, V lost 7 bases, and 1 base had no gene match. The CDR3 consists of 13 residues. Germline V CDR1 and CDR2: SNHLY, FYNNEI. CDR3 in DNA: TGTGCCAGCAACAGGGGGGCCTACAATGAGCAGTTCTTC. This codes for CASNRGAYNEQFF.

The V gene is TRBV18, the J gene TRBJ2-7; D is unresolved. CDR3 size: 13 residues. V lost 6 bases and J 3 bases, leaving 12 bases between the germline ends. CDR1 KGHSH and CDR2 LQKENI come from the germline V gene. CDR3 sequence reads: CASSESEDYEQYF. The CDR3 coding sequence is TGTGCCAGCTCGGAGTCAGAAGACTACGAGCAGTACTTC. Filled out from reference TRBV18 and TRBJ2-7, the complete variable domain reads NAGVMQNPRHLVRRRGQEARLRCSPMKGHSHVYWYRQLPEEGLKFMVYLQKENIIDESGMPKERFSAEFPKEGPSILRIQQVVRGDSAAYFCASSESEDYEQYFGPGTRLTVT.

This clone has only one observation. This chain links TRBV6-5 with TRBJ2-5; the D is unclear. Trimming removed 0 bases from V and 1 base from J, with 0 bases in between. This CDR3 has 12 amino acids. CDR1 is MNHEY, CDR2 SVGAGI, per germline. The CDR3 sequence is CASSYSQETQYF. In DNA, the CDR3 is TGTGCCAGCAGTTACTCCCAAGAGACCCAGTACTTC.

The chain links TRBV6-1 to TRBJ2-5, with D unresolved. Germline assignment: CDR1 MNHNS and CDR2 SASEGT. The CDR3 loop spans 12 amino acids. The ends were cut back, 5 bases at V and 5 bases at J, with 9 bases in the middle. The CDR3 loop reads CASSLDRETQYF. DNA of the CDR3: TGTGCCAGCAGTCTCGACCGGGAGACCCAGTACTTC.

V gene TRBV7-2 combines with J gene TRBJ2-1, with TRBD2 as a possible D gene (6 bases). Germline V gene lookup returns CDR1 SGHTA and CDR2 FQGNSA. Trimming cost V 8 bases and J 10 bases, with 18 bases left between them. The CDR3 runs to 13 residues. CDR3 protein: CASGGISGTEQFF. The CDR3, as DNA: TGTGCCAGCGGGGGGATTTCAGGTACGGAGCAGTTCTTC. Using reference TRBV7-2 and TRBJ2-1 for the parts outside the CDR3, the full variable domain is GAGVSQSPSNKVTEKGKDVELRCDPISGHTALYWYRQSLGQGLEFLIYFQGNSAPDKSGLPSDRFSAERTGGSVSTLTIQRTQQEDSAVYLCASGGISGTEQFFGPGTRLTVL.

Worth noting for this clone: Its ends do not fully match the called genes, so a read error is possible. The chain couples TRBV7-9 to TRBJ1-2, with D uncertain. The CDR3 is made up of 11 amino acids. Germline values: CDR1 SEHNR, CDR2 FQNEAQ (reference sequence). This CDR3 is CASSLVADWRF. The CDR3 DNA reads as TGTGCCAGCAGCTTAGTCGCGGATTGGCGCTTC.

V gene TRBV7-9 combines with J gene TRBJ1-2; TRBD1 agrees at 7 bases. Germline values: CDR1 SEHNR, CDR2 FQNEAQ (reference sequence). Losses at the gene ends were 2 bases for V and 4 bases for J; bases not matched to a gene: 4. The CDR3 length is 14 residues. CDR3 bases: TGTGCCAGCAGCTTAAAGACAGGGTTCTATGGCTACACCTTC. Protein product: CASSLKTGFYGYTF.

The CDR3 region has the DNA TGCGCCAGCAGCCTAGGGACACAGGCCTACAATGAGCAGTTCTTC. Amino acid sequence: CASSLGTQAYNEQFF. The chain has TRBV5-1 and TRBJ2-1, with D maybe TRBD1 (6 bases). CDR1 and CDR2 from the germline V gene are SGHRS and YFSETQ. This CDR3 region has 15 residues. The germline V and J ends were trimmed by 4 bases and 2 bases, with 13 bases remaining between them.

This clone was observed a handful of times. CDR3 sequence (DNA): TGTGCCAGTTGTGACCCTGCCGACACTGAAGCTTTCTTT. Protein sequence: CASCDPADTEAFF. The J gene is TRBJ1-1, the V gene TRBV6-5, with unresolved D. Germline loops: CDR1 MNHEY, CDR2 SVGAGI. V lost 9 bases and J lost 3, with 14 bases in between. This CDR3 contains 13 residues.

The chain employs TRBV18 and TRBJ2-1, with TRBD1 as a possible D gene (6 bases). This CDR3 is built from 16 residues. Trimming took 3 bases from V and 0 from J, leaving 12 bases between them. Germline V gene data show CDR1 as KGHSH and CDR2 as LQKENI. This chain's CDR3 is CASSPRTVGSYNEQFF. CDR3 coding DNA: TGTGCCAGCTCACCGCGGACAGTGGGCTCCTACAATGAGCAGTTCTTC.

This clone was recorded only once. The chain links TRBV19 to TRBJ2-3; no clear D gene. The CDR3 has 12 amino acids. Germline CDR1 and CDR2: LNHDA and SQIVND (reference sequence). With 5 bases removed from V and 3 bases from J, the gap between germline ends came to 6 bases. CDR3 nucleotide sequence: TGTGCCAGTAGTGTGGGGACAGATACGCAGTATTTT. It is translated as CASSVGTDTQYF.

The chain has TRBV6-6 and TRBJ1-1, with TRBD1 identical over 7 bases. After removal of 4 bases from V and 4 bases from J, the junction contained 3 bases not matched to a gene. The germline CDR1 and CDR2 sequences are MNHNY and SVGAGI (reference sequence). This CDR3 comprises 13 residues. The CDR3 DNA reads as TGTGCCAGCAGTTTGGACAGGCTCACTGAAGCTTTCTTT. Its protein product is CASSLDRLTEAFF.

With regard to this clone: Other DNA sequences from this sample encode an identical CDR3 as well. The rearrangement uses TRBV5-1 and TRBJ1-1; the D is unclear. V dropped 0 bases and J dropped 1 base, with 7 bases sitting between them. Looked up from germline, CDR1 is SGHRS and CDR2 is YFSETQ. This CDR3 comprises 14 residues. The CDR3 loop is CASSLGGGNTEAFF. Written as DNA, the CDR3 is TGCGCCAGCAGCTTGGGTGGAGGGAACACTGAAGCTTTCTTT. Full variable domain (outside the CDR3, taken from reference TRBV5-1 and TRBJ1-1): KAGVTQTPRYLIKTRGQQVTLSCSPISGHRSVSWYQQTPGQGLQFLFEYFSETQRNKGNFPGRFSGRQFSNSRSEMNVSTLELGDSALYLCASSLGGGNTEAFFGQGTRLTVV.

The chain links TRBV15 to TRBJ1-2; no clear D gene. Germline V gene data show CDR1 as LNHNV and CDR2 as YYDKDF (reference sequence). Trimming cost V 1 base and J 6 bases, with 18 bases left between them. The CDR3 covers 16 residues. The CDR3 DNA is TGTGCCACCAGCAGAGGTTCGGTTGGGGATCTGGATGGCTACACCTTC. It encodes CATSRGSVGDLDGYTF.

The rearrangement uses TRBV29-1 and TRBJ1-1, with D perhaps TRBD1 (6 bases). Deletions cut 7 bases from V and 6 bases from J, with 12 bases between. The CDR3 totals 11 residues. The germline CDR1 and CDR2 sequences are SQVTM and ANQGSEA. The CDR3 coding sequence is TGCAGCGAAACCAGGGGATCTGAAGCTTTCTTT. This translates into CSETRGSEAFF.

CDR3 nucleotides: TGTGCCAGCAGTCCTGGGCGGACGGGAGCCAAAAACATTCAGTACTTC. Its protein product is CASSPGRTGAKNIQYF. The chain uses TRBV5-6 and TRBJ2-4; no firm D call. CDR1 is SGHDT and CDR2 is YYEEEE in the germline V gene. Trimming left V 5 bases short and J 0 bases short, with 15 bases between. The CDR3 consists of 16 residues. Supplemented by reference TRBV5-6 and TRBJ2-4, the full variable domain reads DAGVTQSPTHLIKTRGQQVTLRCSPKSGHDTVSWYQQALGQGPQFIFQYYEEEERQRGNFPDRFSGHQFPNYSSELNVNALLLGDSALYLCASSPGRTGAKNIQYFGAGTRLSVL.

This chain links TRBV4-1 with TRBJ1-2; 11 bases align to TRBD1. With 2 bases clipped from V and 5 bases from J, the junction kept 7 bases outside the gene matches. CDR3 length: 16 amino acids. In germline, CDR1 is MGHRA, CDR2 YSYEKL. In nucleotides, the CDR3 is TGCGCCAGCAGCCAACAGTGGACAGGGGGCCCGTATGGCTACACCTTC. Translating it yields CASSQQWTGGPYGYTF.

The gene calls are TRBV6-1 and TRBJ2-3; D not resolved. Trimming left V 1 base short and J 4 bases short, with 9 bases between. The CDR3 is 14 amino acids. CDR1 and CDR2 (germline): MNHNS, SASEGT. DNA of the CDR3: TGTGCCAGCAGTGAAGGTTCGAGCTCAGATACGCAGTATTTT. As protein: CASSEGSSSDTQYF.

The chain is built from TRBV7-2 and TRBJ1-1; maybe TRBD1 (6 bases). Trimming removed 1 base from V and 5 bases from J, with 17 bases in between. Germline CDR1 reads SGHTA; CDR2 reads FQGNSA. CDR3 length: 16 residues. CDR3 residues: CASSLERVSRGTEAFF. The CDR3 bases are TGTGCCAGCAGCTTAGAAAGGGTGAGCAGGGGTACTGAAGCTTTCTTT.

The chain employs TRBV6-6 and TRBJ2-2; TRBD2 might be the D (5 bases). Trimming took 0 bases from V and 7 from J, leaving 6 bases between them. The germline gives CDR1 MNHNY, CDR2 SVGAGI (reference sequence). This CDR3 is built from 13 residues. The CDR3: CASSYSTIGELFF. In nucleotides, the CDR3 is TGTGCCAGCAGTTACTCGACTATCGGGGAGCTGTTTTTT.

The DNA for the CDR3 is TGTGCCAGCAGTGGGGCAGGACAGGGATCGTCCGGCTACACCTTC. Its translation: CASSGAGQGSSGYTF. V is TRBV6-1 and J is TRBJ1-2; TRBD1 agrees at 8 bases. The V segment lost 4 bases and the J segment 8 bases; nucleotides outside the gene matches: 12. The length of the CDR3 is 15 residues. Germline CDR1 reads MNHNS; CDR2 reads SASEGT.

About this clone itself: Additional DNA sequences in this sample encode the identical CDR3. The chain recombines TRBV4-1 with TRBJ1-6; 9 nucleotides match TRBD1. Germline lookup yields CDR1 MGHRA and CDR2 YSYEKL. The CDR3 is made up of 14 amino acids. Losses at the gene ends were 6 bases for V and 6 bases for J; bases not matched to a gene: 3. The DNA of the CDR3 is TGCGCCAGCAGTTTGGACAGGGGTAATTCACCCCTCCACTTT. Its protein product is CASSLDRGNSPLHF.